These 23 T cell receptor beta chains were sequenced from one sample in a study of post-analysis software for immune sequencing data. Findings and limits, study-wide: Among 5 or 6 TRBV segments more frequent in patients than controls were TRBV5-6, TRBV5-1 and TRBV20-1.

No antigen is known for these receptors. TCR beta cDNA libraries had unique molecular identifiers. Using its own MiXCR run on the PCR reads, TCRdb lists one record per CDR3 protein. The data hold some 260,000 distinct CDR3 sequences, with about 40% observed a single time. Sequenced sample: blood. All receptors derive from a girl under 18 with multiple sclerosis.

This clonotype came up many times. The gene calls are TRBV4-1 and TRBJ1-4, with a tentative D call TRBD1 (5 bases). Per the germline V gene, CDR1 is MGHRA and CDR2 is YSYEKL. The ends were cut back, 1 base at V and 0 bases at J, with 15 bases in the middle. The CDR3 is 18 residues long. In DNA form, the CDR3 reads TGCGCCAGCAGCCAAGTCCCCCGGGGCAGGACAACTAATGAAAAACTGTTTTTT. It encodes CASSQVPRGRTTNEKLFF.

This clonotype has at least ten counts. The CDR3 coding sequence is TGTGCCAGCAGCTTAGAGGGGAGGAAAGGTGGCTACACCTTC. It specifies CASSLEGRKGGYTF. The V call is TRBV7-9, the J call TRBJ1-2; a possible D gene is TRBD1 (5 bases). Trimming took 1 base from V and 7 from J, leaving 13 bases between them. CDR1 is SEHNR, CDR2 FQNEAQ, per germline (reference sequence). This CDR3 is built from 14 residues.

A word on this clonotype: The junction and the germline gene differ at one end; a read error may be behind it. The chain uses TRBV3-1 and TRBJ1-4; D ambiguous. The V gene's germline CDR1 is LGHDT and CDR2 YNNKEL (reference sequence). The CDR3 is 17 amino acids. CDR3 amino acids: CAGSPGFLGPTNEKLFF. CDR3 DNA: TGTGCCGGCAGCCCGGGTTTCCTAGGCCCAACTAATGAAAAACTGTTTTTT.

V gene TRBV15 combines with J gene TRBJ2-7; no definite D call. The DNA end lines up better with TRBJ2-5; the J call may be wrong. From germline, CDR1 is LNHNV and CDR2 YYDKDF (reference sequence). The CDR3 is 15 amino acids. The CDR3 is CATSRDRAGQETQYF. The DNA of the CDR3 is TGTGCCACCAGCAGAGATCGAGCCGGCCAGGAGACCCAGTACTTC.

CDR3 sequence reads: CASSGPPWEKLFF. The CDR3 nucleotides are TGCGCCAGCAGCGGGCCCCCTTGGGAAAAACTGTTTTTT. The chain combines TRBV5-1 with TRBJ1-4; D unclear. The CDR3 spans 13 residues. Germline assignment: CDR1 SGHRS and CDR2 YFSETQ. Trimming stripped 4 bases from V and 8 bases from J, with 12 bases between.

The CDR3 reads CASSERGGRGNEQFF. CDR3 bases: TGTGCCAGCAGCGAGCGGGGGGGCCGGGGAAATGAGCAGTTCTTC. V gene TRBV7-9 combines with J gene TRBJ2-1, with 10 bases lining up with TRBD2. Germline CDR1 SEHNR, CDR2 FQNEAQ (reference sequence). CDR3 size: 15 residues. With 5 bases clipped from V and 7 bases from J, the junction kept 8 bases outside the gene matches.

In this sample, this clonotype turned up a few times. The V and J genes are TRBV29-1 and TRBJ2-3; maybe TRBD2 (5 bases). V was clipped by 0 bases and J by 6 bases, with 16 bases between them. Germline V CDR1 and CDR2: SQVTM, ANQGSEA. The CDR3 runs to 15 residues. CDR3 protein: CSVEDLVGRGDTQYF. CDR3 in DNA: TGCAGCGTTGAAGATCTAGTTGGCAGAGGGGATACGCAGTATTTT.

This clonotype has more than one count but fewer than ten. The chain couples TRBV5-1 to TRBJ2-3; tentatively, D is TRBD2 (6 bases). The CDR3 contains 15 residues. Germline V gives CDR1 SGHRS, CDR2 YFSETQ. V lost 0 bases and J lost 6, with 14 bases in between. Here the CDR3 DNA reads TGCGCCAGCAGCTTGGACGGGAGTGGCGGCGATACGCAGTATTTT. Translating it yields CASSLDGSGGDTQYF. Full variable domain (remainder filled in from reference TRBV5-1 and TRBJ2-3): KAGVTQTPRYLIKTRGQQVTLSCSPISGHRSVSWYQQTPGQGLQFLFEYFSETQRNKGNFPGRFSGRQFSNSRSEMNVSTLELGDSALYLCASSLDGSGGDTQYFGPGTRLTVL.

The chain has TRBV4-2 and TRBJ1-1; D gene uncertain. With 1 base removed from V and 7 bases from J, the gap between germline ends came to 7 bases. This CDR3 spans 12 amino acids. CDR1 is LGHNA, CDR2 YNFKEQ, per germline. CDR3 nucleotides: TGTGCCAGCAGCCAAGCGGATTATGAAGCTTTCTTT. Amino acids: CASSQADYEAFF.

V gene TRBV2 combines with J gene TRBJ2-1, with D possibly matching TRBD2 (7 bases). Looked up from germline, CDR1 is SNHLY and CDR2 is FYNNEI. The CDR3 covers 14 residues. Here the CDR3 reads CAGGAGESYNEQFF. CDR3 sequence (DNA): TGTGCGGGGGGGGCGGGAGAGTCCTACAATGAGCAGTTCTTC.

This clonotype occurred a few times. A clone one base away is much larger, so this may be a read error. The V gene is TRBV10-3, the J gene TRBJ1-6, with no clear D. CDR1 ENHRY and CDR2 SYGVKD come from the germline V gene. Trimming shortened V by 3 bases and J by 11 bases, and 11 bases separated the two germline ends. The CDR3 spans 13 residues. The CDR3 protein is CAISDSQDPPLHF. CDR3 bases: TGTGCCATCAGTGATTCACAAGATCCACCCCTCCACTTT.

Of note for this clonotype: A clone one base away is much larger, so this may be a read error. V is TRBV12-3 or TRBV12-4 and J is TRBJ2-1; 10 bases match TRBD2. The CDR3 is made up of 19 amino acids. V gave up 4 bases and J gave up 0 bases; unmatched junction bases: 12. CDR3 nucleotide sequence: TGTGCCAGCAGTTCTAAACCGGGACTAGCGTGGAGCTCCTACAATGAGCAGTTCTTC. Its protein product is CASSSKPGLAWSSYNEQFF.

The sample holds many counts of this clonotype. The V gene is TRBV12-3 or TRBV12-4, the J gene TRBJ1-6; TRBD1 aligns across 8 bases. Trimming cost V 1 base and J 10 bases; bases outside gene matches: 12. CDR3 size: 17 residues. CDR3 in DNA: TGTGCCAGCAGTTTAGTGATGTCGGACAGGGCCCGATCACCCCTCCACTTT. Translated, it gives CASSLVMSDRARSPLHF.

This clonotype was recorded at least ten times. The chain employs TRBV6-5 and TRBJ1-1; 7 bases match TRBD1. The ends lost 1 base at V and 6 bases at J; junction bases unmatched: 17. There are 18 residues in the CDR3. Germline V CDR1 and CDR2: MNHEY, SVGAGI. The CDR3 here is CASSYFPQGVLWVAEAFF. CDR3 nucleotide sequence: TGTGCCAGCAGTTACTTCCCCCAGGGGGTTCTGTGGGTTGCTGAAGCTTTCTTT.

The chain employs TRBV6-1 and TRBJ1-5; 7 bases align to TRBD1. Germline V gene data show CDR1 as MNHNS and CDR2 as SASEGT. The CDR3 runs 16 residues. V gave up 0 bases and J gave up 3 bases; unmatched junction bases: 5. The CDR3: CASSEARTGLNQPQHF. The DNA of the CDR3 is TGTGCCAGCAGTGAAGCGCGGACAGGCCTCAATCAGCCCCAGCATTTT.

The CDR3 region is CASSQEGSNSPLHF. DNA for the CDR3: TGTGCCAGCAGCCAAGAAGGGTCAAATTCACCCCTCCACTTT. The gene calls are TRBV7-6 and TRBJ1-6; D remains ambiguous. Trimming took off 5 bases at V and 7 bases at J, with 12 bases between the two ends. The V gene's germline CDR1 is SGHVS and CDR2 FNYEAQ. This CDR3 contains 14 residues.

CDR3 sequence: CSARAAGRNSPLHF. CDR3 DNA: TGCAGTGCTAGAGCTGCGGGGAGGAATTCACCCCTCCACTTT. The gene calls are TRBV20-1 and TRBJ1-6; D ambiguous. V shed 1 base and J shed 7 bases, with 11 bases lying between them. Germline V gives CDR1 DFQATT, CDR2 SNEGSKA (reference sequence). CDR3 length: 14 amino acids.

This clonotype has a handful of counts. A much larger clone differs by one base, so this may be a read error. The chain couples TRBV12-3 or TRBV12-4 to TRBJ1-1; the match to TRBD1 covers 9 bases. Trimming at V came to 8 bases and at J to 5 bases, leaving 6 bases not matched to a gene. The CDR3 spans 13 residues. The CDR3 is CASGGTGRTEAFF. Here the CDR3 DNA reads TGTGCCAGCGGGGGGACAGGGAGGACTGAAGCTTTCTTT.

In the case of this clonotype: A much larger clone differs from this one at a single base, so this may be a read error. CDR3 sequence: CAISEPTGANEKLFF. The DNA for the CDR3 is TGTGCCATCAGTGAGCCGACAGGGGCTAATGAAAAACTGTTTTTT. The chain is built from TRBV10-3 and TRBJ1-4; 8 positions agree with TRBD1. The CDR3 totals 15 residues. The J segment lost 3 bases and the V segment lost 2 bases, leaving 2 bases of the junction unmatched. Germline V gene lookup returns CDR1 ENHRY and CDR2 SYGVKD.

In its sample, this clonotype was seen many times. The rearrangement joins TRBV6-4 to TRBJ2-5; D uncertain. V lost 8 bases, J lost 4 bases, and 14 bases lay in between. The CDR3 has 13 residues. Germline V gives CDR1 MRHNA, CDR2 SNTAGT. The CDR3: CASWANLLETQYF. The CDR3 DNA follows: TGTGCCAGCTGGGCCAACCTTTTAGAGACCCAGTACTTC.

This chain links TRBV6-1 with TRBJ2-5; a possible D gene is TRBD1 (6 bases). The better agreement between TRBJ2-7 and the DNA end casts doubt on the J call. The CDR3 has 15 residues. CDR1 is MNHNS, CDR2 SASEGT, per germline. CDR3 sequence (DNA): TGTGCCAGCAGTGTGGTAGACAGGACGCCCTACGAGCAGTACTTC. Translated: CASSVVDRTPYEQYF.

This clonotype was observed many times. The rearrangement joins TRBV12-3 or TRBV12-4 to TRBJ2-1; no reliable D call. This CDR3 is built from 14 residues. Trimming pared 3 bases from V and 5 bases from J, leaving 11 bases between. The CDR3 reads CASSLHWVDNEQFF. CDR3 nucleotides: TGTGCCAGCAGTTTGCACTGGGTGGACAATGAGCAGTTCTTC.

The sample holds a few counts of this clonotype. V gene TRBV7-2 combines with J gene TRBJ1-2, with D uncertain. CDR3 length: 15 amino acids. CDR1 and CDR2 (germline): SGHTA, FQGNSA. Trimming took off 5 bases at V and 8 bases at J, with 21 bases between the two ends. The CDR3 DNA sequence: TGTGCCAGCAGCCCCGGTGGATCTAGCGAGGGCGGCTACACCTTC. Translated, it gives CASSPGGSSEGGYTF.